Detailed here is one T cell receptor (beta chain). Primers included in the PCR were 60 Vbeta and 13 Jbeta primers. The repertoire was sequenced with immunoSEQ multiplex PCR; TCRdb's copy has only in-frame clones and lacks some. Of 100,000 or so clones detected, about 81% appear once; the ten largest clones hold 2% to 2.5%. CDR3 length: 17 amino acids. Trimming cost V 7 bases and J 7 bases, with 29 bases left between them. Germline V CDR1 and CDR2: MDHEN, SYDVKM. This entry belongs to a study of cytomegalovirus exposure and HLA in healthy donors. This receptor was taken from a man aged 25 to 40 in good health and CMV-seronegative. The sequenced sample was PBMCs. The rearrangement joins TRBV28 to TRBJ2-7, with D perhaps matching TRBD2 (6 bases). The CDR3 protein is CASTSFREGSSAKEQYF. For the CDR3, the DNA is TGTGCCAGCACTTCCTTCAGAGAGGGGTCTAGCGCGAAGGAGCAGTACTTC.